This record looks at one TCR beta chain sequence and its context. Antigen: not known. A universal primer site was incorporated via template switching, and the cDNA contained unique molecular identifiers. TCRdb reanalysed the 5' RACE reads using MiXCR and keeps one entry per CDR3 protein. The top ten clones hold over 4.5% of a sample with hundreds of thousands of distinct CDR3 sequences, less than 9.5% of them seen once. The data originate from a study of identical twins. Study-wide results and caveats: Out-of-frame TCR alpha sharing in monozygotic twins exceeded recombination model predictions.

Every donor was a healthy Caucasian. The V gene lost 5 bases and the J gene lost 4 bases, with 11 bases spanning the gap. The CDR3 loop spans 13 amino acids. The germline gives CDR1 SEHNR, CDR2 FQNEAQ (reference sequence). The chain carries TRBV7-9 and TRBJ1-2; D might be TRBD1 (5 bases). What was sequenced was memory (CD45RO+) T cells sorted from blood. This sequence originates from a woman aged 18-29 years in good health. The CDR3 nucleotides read TGTGCCAGCAGCGGCGACAGTTTCTATGGCTACACCTTC. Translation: CASSGDSFYGYTF.